These 17 T cell receptor beta chains originate from one sample sequenced in a study of cytomegalovirus exposure and HLA in healthy donors (dated by TCRdb to the late 2010s). Library preparation employed the immunoSEQ multiplex PCR assay. For the multiplex PCR, a mixture combining 60 forward primers for TCR Vbeta segments and 13 reverse primers for TCR Jbeta segments was used. The immuneACCESS repertoire file appears here via TCRdb, limited to in-frame rearrangements. These files lack a portion of the clones; in checked studies, under half of the deficit traces to unresolved V genes, and the cause of the others is not known. A total of approximately 100,000 clones appear in this sample, around three quarters of them only once. The top ten constitute under 6.5% of the sample. The material sequenced was PBMCs. All receptors come from a woman aged 45-65 years in good health and CMV-seropositive.

This chain uses TRBV7-3 with TRBJ1-5; 8 nucleotides match TRBD1. This CDR3 has 13 residues. Germline CDR1 is SGHTA and CDR2 is FQGTGA. The V gene end was trimmed by 5 bases and the J gene end by 6 bases; junction bases not matched to a gene: 3. In DNA form, the CDR3 reads TGTGCCAGCAGCCAGGACAGGGTTCAGCCCCAGCATTTT. Translation: CASSQDRVQPQHF.

This clone has a handful of counts. J is TRBJ1-4 and V is TRBV4-1; TRBD1 aligns across 10 bases. This CDR3 region has 19 residues. Germline trimming cut 4 bases from V and 2 bases from J; bases unmatched to any gene: 13. Germline V lookup: CDR1 MGHRA, CDR2 YSYEKL. CDR3 coding DNA: TGCGCCAGCAGCCGGCCGGGACAGGGGTTTATAGGGACTAATGAAAAACTGTTTTTT. Translation: CASSRPGQGFIGTNEKLFF.

This clone occurred a few times. The chain joins TRBV10-2 to TRBJ2-1, with 9 bases lining up with TRBD2. Germline CDR1 WSHSY, CDR2 SAAADI. The CDR3 is 18 residues long. The V gene end was trimmed by 5 bases and the J gene end by 5 bases; junction bases not matched to a gene: 16. Here the CDR3 reads CASSSGLASPREDNEQFF. CDR3 nucleotide sequence: TGCGCCAGCAGTTCGGGACTAGCATCACCACGCGAGGACAATGAGCAGTTCTTC.

This chain connects TRBV5-5 to TRBJ1-3; unclear D gene. CDR3 length equals 14 residues. Germline CDR1 is SGHKS and CDR2 is YYEKEE (reference sequence). Trimming removed 3 bases from V and 2 bases from J, with 9 bases in between. CDR3 DNA sequence: TGTGCCAGCAGCTCCCAGATCCCTGGAAACACCATATATTTT. It specifies CASSSQIPGNTIYF.

The chain uses TRBV21-1 and TRBJ2-7; TRBD1, the table's D call, was not compared with the DNA. TRBV21-1 is a recognized pseudogene. The CDR3 has 15 amino acids. CDR3 protein: CASSNGQGVFYEQYF. CDR3 nucleotide sequence: TGTGCCAGCAGCAACGGACAGGGCGTTTTCTACGAGCAGTACTTC.

This chain joins TRBV25-1 and TRBJ1-1; tentative D call: TRBD1 (5 bases). The germline V gene has CDR1 MGHDK and CDR2 SYGVNS. The CDR3 has 12 residues. The V and J ends lost 8 bases and 4 bases respectively, with 11 bases between them. CDR3 nucleotide sequence: TGTGCCAGCCGTAGGGGAGGCACTGAAGCTTTCTTT. Protein product: CASRRGGTEAFF.

This chain links TRBV11-2 with TRBJ2-3, with 12 bases lining up with TRBD2. V was clipped by 3 bases and J by 5 bases; unmatched bases: 6. CDR1 and CDR2 (germline): SGHAT, FQNNGV. The CDR3 is 16 residues long. CDR3 protein: CASSFRLAGVIDTQYF. In DNA, the CDR3 is TGTGCCAGCAGCTTTCGACTAGCGGGGGTTATAGATACGCAGTATTTT.

The genes are TRBV5-4 and TRBJ2-5; possibly TRBD2 for D (8 bases). The J call may be wrong; the DNA end is better matched by TRBJ2-7. Germline V gene sequence: CDR1 SGHNT, CDR2 YYREEE (reference sequence). The CDR3 contains 15 residues. The CDR3 sequence is CASSPGGDRNYEQYF. As DNA, the CDR3 is TGTGCCAGCAGCCCGGGAGGGGACAGAAACTACGAGCAGTACTTC.

The CDR3 reads CASSLGLAGGYNEQFF. Written as DNA, the CDR3 is TGTGCCAGCAGCCTCGGACTAGCGGGGGGATACAATGAGCAGTTCTTC. This sequence joins TRBV6-6 and TRBJ2-1, with 14 bases fitting TRBD2. The trim removed 6 bases at V and 4 bases at J, leaving 5 bases unmatched. This CDR3 region has 16 residues. The germline CDR1 and CDR2 sequences are MNHNY and SVGAGI (reference sequence).

The rearrangement uses TRBV2 and TRBJ1-4; 8 bases are a match to TRBD1. J gave up 6 bases and V 6 bases, and 9 bases lay outside the gene matches. The CDR3 totals 15 residues. Germline V gene data show CDR1 as SNHLY and CDR2 as FYNNEI. Here the CDR3 reads CASRTDRGGDEKLFF. CDR3 coding DNA: TGTGCCAGCAGAACCGACAGGGGCGGAGATGAAAAACTGTTTTTT. Complete variable domain (other parts from reference TRBV2 and TRBJ1-4): EPEVTQTPSHQVTQMGQEVILRCVPISNHLYFYWYRQILGQKVEFLVSFYNNEISEKSEIFDDQFSVERPDGSNFTLKIRSTKLEDSAMYFCASRTDRGGDEKLFFGSGTQLSVL.

The V and J genes are TRBV18 and TRBJ2-4, with 7 bases identical to TRBD1. The junction had 13 bases not matched to a gene; V was cut back by 5 bases and J by 0 bases. This CDR3 is 18 amino acids long. Looked up from germline, CDR1 is KGHSH and CDR2 is LQKENI. This CDR3 is CASSDESTGQLAKNIQYF. CDR3 coding DNA: TGTGCCAGCTCAGATGAGAGTACGGGACAGCTAGCCAAAAACATTCAGTACTTC.

The rearrangement uses TRBV30 and TRBJ2-5, with a tentative D call TRBD2 (5 bases). Germline lookup yields CDR1 GTSNPN and CDR2 SVGIG (reference sequence). The V end was cut by 5 bases, the J end by 2 bases, with 9 bases between. The length of the CDR3 is 12 residues. DNA for the CDR3: TGTGCCTGGGAACGGGGACAAGAGACCCAGTACTTC. As protein: CAWERGQETQYF.

The chain links TRBV9 to TRBJ2-3; 11 positions agree with TRBD2. This CDR3 comprises 18 residues. Losses at the gene ends were 3 bases for V and 7 bases for J; bases not matched to a gene: 16. Per the germline V gene, CDR1 is SGDLS and CDR2 is YYNGEE. Here the CDR3 DNA reads TGTGCCAGCAGCGCAGACCCTGGGACTAGCGGTTTCTCAAATACGCAGTATTTT. Translation: CASSADPGTSGFSNTQYF.

The count of this clone is one. V usage is TRBV10-3 and J usage is TRBJ2-5, with D perhaps TRBD1 (6 bases). The ends were cut back, 4 bases at V and 3 bases at J, with 9 bases in the middle. Germline assignment: CDR1 ENHRY and CDR2 SYGVKD. The CDR3 contains 13 residues. The CDR3 protein is CAISGAGEETQYF. As DNA, the CDR3 is TGTGCCATCAGTGGGGCAGGGGAAGAGACCCAGTACTTC.

A single count supports this clone. The rearrangement joins TRBV4-3 to TRBJ2-7; 9 bases fit TRBD1. The V segment lost 1 base and the J segment 3 bases; nucleotides outside the gene matches: 4. CDR1 and CDR2 from the germline V gene are LGHNA and YSLEER. The CDR3 is 15 residues long. The CDR3 DNA sequence: TGCGCCAGCAGCCAAGCACCGGGACAGGGCTACGAGCAGTACTTC. Its translation: CASSQAPGQGYEQYF.

The chain carries TRBV9 and TRBJ2-1; 8 bases map to TRBD2. The CDR3 is 19 amino acids. Per germline, CDR1 SGDLS and CDR2 YYNGEE. V gave up 0 bases and J gave up 7 bases; unmatched junction bases: 18. In nucleotides, the CDR3 is TGTGCCAGCAGCGTAGAAAGGGGGAGAAGCGGGGGCCACCGGAATGAGCAGTTCTTC. Translation gives CASSVERGRSGGHRNEQFF.

This clone has more than one count but fewer than ten. The chain carries TRBV6-1 and TRBJ1-1; TRBD1 is a possible D gene (5 bases). V was pared by 6 bases and J by 1 base, with 9 bases between. Germline V lookup: CDR1 MNHNS, CDR2 SASEGT. This CDR3 comprises 13 residues. CDR3 amino acids: CASRFGQNTEAFF. Here the CDR3 DNA reads TGTGCCAGCAGATTCGGACAGAACACTGAAGCTTTCTTT.